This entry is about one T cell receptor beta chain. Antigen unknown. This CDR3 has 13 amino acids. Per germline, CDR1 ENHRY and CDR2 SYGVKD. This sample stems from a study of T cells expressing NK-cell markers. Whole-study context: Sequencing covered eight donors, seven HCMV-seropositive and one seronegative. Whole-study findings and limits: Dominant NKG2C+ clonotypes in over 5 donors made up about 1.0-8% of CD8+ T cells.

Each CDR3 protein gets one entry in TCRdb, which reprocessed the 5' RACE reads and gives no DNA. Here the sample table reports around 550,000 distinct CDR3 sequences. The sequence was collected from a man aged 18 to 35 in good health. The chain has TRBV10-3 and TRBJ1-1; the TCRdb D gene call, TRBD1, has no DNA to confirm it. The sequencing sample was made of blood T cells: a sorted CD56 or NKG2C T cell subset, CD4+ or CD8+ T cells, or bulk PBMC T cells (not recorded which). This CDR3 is CAIAVSEVTEAFF.